This T cell receptor (beta chain) was sequenced for a study of shared clonotypes between healthy human individuals. Trimming shortened V by 5 bases and J by 1 base, and 12 bases separated the two germline ends. Germline CDR1 and CDR2: PRHDT and FYEKMQ (reference sequence). CDR3 size: 14 residues. Assay used: immunoSEQ multiplex PCR; TCRdb lists only in-frame clones, some missing. The table lists approximately 2.4 million clones, around 95% of them singletons. Regarding this clone: Its target is unknown.

Study results and caveats: Few donors restricted represented genetic and exposure-history diversity.

The investigators split CD4+ cells into a CD45RA+ naive subset and a CD45RA-negative memory subset. This TCR was sampled from a young man in good health. J is TRBJ2-7 and V is TRBV13; perhaps TRBD1 as D (6 bases). Sequenced: naive CD4+ T cells sorted from blood. As to subset: CD45RA+ positively selected. The CDR3 DNA sequence: TGTGCCAGCAGCCGACAGGCCCTTTCCTACGAGCAGTACTTC. This gives the protein CASSRQALSYEQYF.